Listed here is a single T cell receptor beta chain. CDR3 length: 13 residues. Germline assignment: CDR1 SGHAT and CDR2 FQNNGV. V shed 6 bases and J shed 2 bases, with 10 bases lying between them. This specimen belongs to a study of blood T cell repertoires in COVID-19. Authors' processing steps: From reference gene primer amplification, estimates of nucleated cell counts were derived. Sequencing used immunoSEQ multiplex PCR; TCRdb keeps in-frame clones, though not all of them. The DNA gave D and trimming, while V, J and clone size come from that table. The sample lists roughly 80,000 clones, approximately 80% occurring once.

This TCR was sampled from a human donor in a cohort sampled during active COVID-19. The chain recombines TRBV11-2 with TRBJ1-1; D unresolved. The specimen sequenced was peripheral blood. CDR3 residues: CASSSGHNTEAFF. CDR3 DNA: TGTGCCAGCAGTTCGGGTCACAACACTGAAGCTTTCTTT.